This TCR beta chain was documented in a study of PD-1 blockade in classical Hodgkin lymphoma. The V gene's germline CDR1 is LGHNA and CDR2 YSLEER. The CDR3 consists of 13 residues. V lost 0 bases to trimming and J lost 7 bases, with 6 bases between them. This clone has only one observation. TCRdb's table, derived via immunoSEQ multiplex PCR, lists solely in-frame clones and lacks some. Of 9,100 or so clones listed, around 85% were seen once; the top ten hold roughly a third. As to time point: cycle 4 day 1 (C4D1), after 5 to 7 weeks of nivolumab. Every patient was affected by relapse after autologous stem cell transplantation, while exposure to brentuximab vedotin was not uniform.

This specimen consisted of peripheral blood mononuclear cells (PBMCs), obtained before the fourth cycle of nivolumab. This chain links TRBV4-3 with TRBJ2-2; D remains ambiguous. This receptor was obtained from a human donor with classical Hodgkin lymphoma. The CDR3 loop is CASSQEIYGELFF. The CDR3 DNA reads TGCGCCAGCAGCCAAGAGATCTACGGGGAGCTGTTTTTT.